Each of the 20 T cell receptor beta chains below was sequenced from the same sample in a study of radiotherapy plus CTLA-4 blockade in lung cancer. Sequenced by immunoSEQ multiplex PCR; TCRdb stores in-frame clones only, minus some. The table includes 100,000 or so clones, around four fifths detected once. This sample comprised peripheral blood, obtained from a patient treated with radiotherapy plus ipilimumab. The receptors derive from a human donor with non-small cell lung cancer that progressed on radiotherapy plus ipilimumab.

This chain uses TRBV5-1 with TRBJ2-1, with TRBD2 matching over 12 bases. CDR3 length equals 15 residues. The ends lost 4 bases at V and 6 bases at J; junction bases unmatched: 5. CDR1 is SGHRS, CDR2 YFSETQ, per germline. CDR3 nucleotide sequence: TGCGCCAGCAGCCCGAAGACTAGCGGGAGCAATGAGCAGTTCTTC. Protein: CASSPKTSGSNEQFF.

The chain carries TRBV4-3 and TRBJ2-6, with 8 bases identical to TRBD1. Germline CDR1 LGHNA, CDR2 YSLEER. The CDR3 runs to 18 residues. With 0 bases clipped from V and 2 bases from J, the junction kept 6 bases outside the gene matches. The CDR3 region is CASSQDRQGFAGANVLTF. CDR3 DNA sequence: TGCGCCAGCAGCCAAGATCGACAGGGGTTCGCTGGGGCCAACGTCCTGACTTTC.

The rearrangement links TRBV15 to TRBJ1-5; D is possibly TRBD1 (6 bases). Trimming cost V 2 bases and J 0 bases, with 23 bases left between them. CDR1 and CDR2 (germline): LNHNV, YYDKDF (reference sequence). The CDR3 contains 20 residues. CDR3 sequence: CATSRPGDPTARGSNQPQHF. The CDR3 bases are TGTGCCACCAGCAGACCCGGGGACCCAACAGCCAGGGGTAGCAATCAGCCCCAGCATTTT.

This chain links TRBV11-1 with TRBJ2-7; D is possibly TRBD2 (6 bases). There are 15 residues in the CDR3. V lost 5 bases and J lost 0, with 14 bases in between. Germline V gives CDR1 SGHAT, CDR2 FQDESV (reference sequence). CDR3 loop: CASSPSGGLSYEQYF. The DNA of the CDR3 is TGTGCCAGCAGCCCCTCCGGGGGACTCTCCTACGAGCAGTACTTC. Complete variable domain (other parts from reference TRBV11-1 and TRBJ2-7): EAEVAQSPRYKITEKSQAVAFWCDPISGHATLYWYRQILGQGPELLVQFQDESVVDDSQLPKDRFSAERLKGVDSTLKIQPAELGDSAMYLCASSPSGGLSYEQYFGPGTRLTVT.

V is TRBV28 and J is TRBJ2-5; 8 nucleotides agree with TRBD1. The CDR3 is 14 residues long. Germline CDR1 is MDHEN and CDR2 is SYDVKM. V gave up 7 bases and J gave up 5 bases; unmatched junction bases: 9. CDR3 amino acids: CASTSLAGGETQYF. The CDR3, as DNA: TGTGCCAGCACGTCACTGGCAGGGGGCGAGACCCAGTACTTC.

The chain recombines TRBV7-6 with TRBJ2-7; possibly TRBD2 for D (5 bases). The CDR3 is made up of 13 amino acids. Germline CDR1 and CDR2: SGHVS and FNYEAQ. The V gene lost 0 bases and the J gene lost 4 bases, with 7 bases spanning the gap. The chain's CDR3 is CASSLAEEYEQYF. Written as DNA, the CDR3 is TGTGCCAGCAGCTTAGCGGAGGAATACGAGCAGTACTTC.

V usage is TRBV6-1 and J usage is TRBJ2-5; possible D gene TRBD2, 5 bases. Per germline, CDR1 MNHNS and CDR2 SASEGT. V lost 3 bases, J lost 9 bases, and 14 bases lay in between. The CDR3 extends over 13 amino acids. CDR3 protein: CASSETRAASQYF. The CDR3 DNA is TGTGCCAGCAGTGAGACGCGGGCCGCCTCCCAGTACTTC.

The chain combines TRBV2 with TRBJ2-5; 12 positions match TRBD2. From germline, CDR1 is SNHLY and CDR2 FYNNEI. Trimming at V came to 6 bases and at J to 2 bases, leaving 10 bases not matched to a gene. The CDR3 totals 17 residues. CDR3 bases: TGTGCCAGCAGAGCGCTAGCGGGGGGGCCTCGGCAAGAGACCCAGTACTTC. The encoded protein is CASRALAGGPRQETQYF.

The chain couples TRBV11-3 to TRBJ2-7; 10 bases agree with TRBD2. Trimming removed 0 bases from V and 3 bases from J; junction bases left unmatched: 5. Germline V gene lookup returns CDR1 SGHNT and CDR2 YENEEA. This CDR3 has 16 amino acids. The DNA for the CDR3 is TGTGCCAGCAGCTTAGATGTACTAGCGGGGTACTACGAGCAGTACTTC. Translation: CASSLDVLAGYYEQYF.

V and J are TRBV11-2 and TRBJ2-7; D call uncertain. V was clipped by 0 bases and J by 2 bases, with 11 bases between them. From germline, CDR1 is SGHAT and CDR2 FQNNGV. The CDR3 spans 15 residues. CDR3 amino acids: CASSLDPGVTYEQYF. The CDR3 coding sequence is TGTGCCAGCAGCTTAGATCCCGGCGTAACCTACGAGCAGTACTTC.

This clone showed up just a few times. J is TRBJ2-7 and V is TRBV10-3, with TRBD2 identical over 8 bases. Germline V gives CDR1 ENHRY, CDR2 SYGVKD. The CDR3 length is 14 residues. Trimming took 3 bases from V and 6 from J; bases not matched to a gene: 7. The CDR3 bases are TGTGCCATCAGTGATGGACTAGCCGAGGGCGAGCAGTACTTC. Protein: CAISDGLAEGEQYF.

The chain carries TRBV4-3 and TRBJ2-5; weak D call: TRBD2 (6 bases). The CDR3 runs 15 residues. V shed 0 bases and J shed 4 bases, with 12 bases lying between them. The germline CDR1 and CDR2 sequences are LGHNA and YSLEER. The CDR3 nucleotides read TGCGCCAGCAGCCAAGATGAAGGACTAACAGAGACCCAGTACTTC. Protein sequence: CASSQDEGLTETQYF.

This chain connects TRBV9 to TRBJ1-5; D remains ambiguous. Germline V gene data show CDR1 as SGDLS and CDR2 as YYNGEE. Trimming cost V 3 bases and J 2 bases, with 9 bases left between them. The CDR3 covers 14 residues. CDR3 sequence reads: CASSATWGNQPQHF. CDR3 nucleotides: TGTGCCAGCAGCGCCACATGGGGCAATCAGCCCCAGCATTTT.

The chain recombines TRBV11-3 with TRBJ2-1, with D tentatively TRBD2 (5 bases). Germline values: CDR1 SGHNT, CDR2 YENEEA. This CDR3 is built from 14 residues. With 5 bases removed from V and 4 bases from J, the gap between germline ends came to 12 bases. The DNA of the CDR3 is TGTGCCAGCAGCCGAGGGATCCAGTACAATGAGCAGTTCTTC. Its protein is CASSRGIQYNEQFF.

This clone has just one count. The rearrangement joins TRBV14 to TRBJ1-1; D is unresolved. Germline CDR1 is SGHDN and CDR2 is FVKESK. With 2 bases removed from V and 2 bases from J, the gap between germline ends came to 6 bases. This CDR3 is 13 amino acids long. Here the CDR3 DNA reads TGTGCCAGCAGCCAATTAGTTAACACTGAAGCTTTCTTT. Encoded protein: CASSQLVNTEAFF.

The rearrangement links TRBV9 to TRBJ2-2, with 9 bases matching TRBD1. J lost 5 bases, V lost 3 bases, and 8 bases had no gene match. From germline, CDR1 is SGDLS and CDR2 YYNGEE. This CDR3 has 16 amino acids. CDR3 amino acids: CASSGSAGQGTGELFF. The CDR3 DNA is TGTGCCAGCAGCGGTAGTGCGGGACAGGGAACCGGGGAGCTGTTTTTT. The full variable domain, with the rest looked up from reference TRBV9 and TRBJ2-2, is DSGVTQTPKHLITATGQRVTLRCSPRSGDLSVYWYQQSLDQGLQFLIQYYNGEERAKGNILERFSAQQFPDLHSELNLSSLELGDSALYFCASSGSAGQGTGELFFGEGSRLTVL.

The chain couples TRBV19 to TRBJ1-1, with 9 bases aligning to TRBD1. Germline V CDR1 and CDR2: LNHDA, SQIVND (reference sequence). CDR3 length: 14 amino acids. Trimming took 4 bases from V and 7 from J; bases not matched to a gene: 7. The CDR3 coding sequence is TGTGCCAGTAGTACGCTACAGGGGGCTGGTGAAGCTTTCTTT. Translating it yields CASSTLQGAGEAFF.

Turning to this clone: This specimen includes other DNA sequences encoding the same CDR3. The rearrangement uses TRBV4-3 and TRBJ1-1, with D possibly being TRBD1 (6 bases). Germline assignment: CDR1 LGHNA and CDR2 YSLEER. This CDR3 has 15 amino acids. Trimming left V 0 bases short and J 7 bases short, with 15 bases between. The CDR3 region is CASSQDPQVGGEAFF. The CDR3 region has the DNA TGCGCCAGCAGCCAAGATCCTCAGGTAGGGGGTGAAGCTTTCTTT.

This rearrangement joins TRBV2 to TRBJ1-2, with D unresolved. This CDR3 has 12 residues. V was shortened by 5 bases and J by 8 bases, with 12 bases between the two germline ends. CDR1 and CDR2 from the germline V gene are SNHLY and FYNNEI. For the CDR3, the DNA is TGTGCCAGCAGTCAATCGGTATGGGGCTACACCTTC. Translated: CASSQSVWGYTF.

This clone is a singleton in its sample. V and J are TRBV10-3 and TRBJ2-5, with 10 bases fitting TRBD2. This CDR3 region has 15 residues. Trimming cost V 3 bases and J 4 bases; bases outside gene matches: 5. CDR1 is ENHRY, CDR2 SYGVKD, per germline. CDR3 residues: CAISDLIAGGETQYF. The CDR3 coding sequence is TGTGCCATCAGTGACCTGATAGCGGGGGGAGAGACCCAGTACTTC.